This TCR beta chain was captured in a study of shared clonotypes between healthy human individuals. Notes on the study in general: Generally, estimated richness proved larger in naive subsets than it did in memory subsets.

Tens of thousands of T cell genomes (approximately 210 ng DNA) went into each sorted-subset replicate. Clones were sequenced by immunoSEQ multiplex PCR, and TCRdb holds only the in-frame ones, with some missing. The data show around 1.9 million clones, with 93% seen just once and 1.5% to 2% held by the top ten. CD45RO negativity and positive selection for CCR7 defined naive CD8 cells, a population that excluded terminally differentiated effector memory CD45RA+ cells. Of note for this clone: Its cognate antigen is unknown.

V dropped 6 bases and J dropped 6 bases, with 14 bases sitting between them. Germline V gives CDR1 SQVTM, CDR2 ANQGSEA. CDR3 length: 12 amino acids. The sequenced sample consisted of naive CD8+ T cells from PBMCs. This chain links TRBV29-1 with TRBJ1-2, with D possibly being TRBD1 (6 bases). This clonotype originated in a man aged 18 to 35 in good health. Some clones in this sample may be carry-over from other donors' samples. The CDR3 loop reads CSVAGTTHGYTF. The DNA of the CDR3 is TGCAGCGTGGCCGGGACAACTCATGGCTACACCTTC.